These 26 T cell receptor beta chains originate from one sample sequenced in a study of blood T cell repertoires in COVID-19. This table comes from immunoSEQ multiplex PCR, and its TCRdb copy is limited to in-frame clones, with some not included. The sample carries just over 150,000 clones, around four fifths recorded once. Input material: peripheral blood. The receptors derive from a woman of 80 years or more with acute or convalescent COVID-19.

The chain has TRBV7-2 and TRBJ1-5, with D possibly being TRBD1 (5 bases). The CDR3 sequence is 15 residues long. Germline loops: CDR1 SGHTA, CDR2 FQGNSA. Trimming took off 1 base at V and 5 bases at J, with 12 bases between the two ends. The CDR3 protein is CASSLDGRDDQPQHF. CDR3 bases: TGTGCCAGCAGCTTAGACGGCAGGGATGATCAGCCCCAGCATTTT. The entire variable domain, with the rest obtained from reference TRBV7-2 and TRBJ1-5, is as follows: GAGVSQSPSNKVTEKGKDVELRCDPISGHTALYWYRQSLGQGLEFLIYFQGNSAPDKSGLPSDRFSAERTGGSVSTLTIQRTQQEDSAVYLCASSLDGRDDQPQHFGDGTRLSIL.

The chain links TRBV27 to TRBJ2-1; 8 nucleotides align to TRBD2. Germline V gene data show CDR1 as MNHEY and CDR2 as SMNVEV (reference sequence). After removal of 6 bases from V and 3 bases from J, the junction contained 13 bases not matched to a gene. The CDR3 has 17 residues. The CDR3 loop reads CASRTSGSTMSYNEQFF. In DNA form, the CDR3 reads TGTGCCAGCAGAACCAGCGGGAGTACGATGAGCTACAATGAGCAGTTCTTC.

The chain is built from TRBV29-1 and TRBJ2-7; 9 bases are shared with TRBD2. The junction had 10 bases not matched to a gene; V was cut back by 5 bases and J by 5 bases. The germline CDR1 and CDR2 sequences are SQVTM and ANQGSEA. The CDR3 has 14 residues. The chain's CDR3 is CSVQVTSGLHEQYF. Written as DNA, the CDR3 is TGCAGCGTTCAGGTGACTAGCGGCCTCCACGAGCAGTACTTC.

The chain combines TRBV11-3 with TRBJ1-3, with TRBD1 identical over 7 bases. Germline CDR1 SGHNT, CDR2 YENEEA. The V gene end was trimmed by 5 bases and the J gene end by 1 base; junction bases not matched to a gene: 2. The CDR3 extends over 14 amino acids. In nucleotides, the CDR3 is TGTGCCAGCAGCCCGGGACAGTCTGGAAACACCATATATTTT. Encoded protein: CASSPGQSGNTIYF.

The V and J genes are TRBV5-6 and TRBJ2-4; 15 bases fit TRBD2. The CDR3 contains 16 residues. The germline CDR1 and CDR2 sequences are SGHDT and YYEEEE. Trimming took 1 base from V and 7 from J; bases not matched to a gene: 3. This CDR3 is CASSLRGTSGRNIQYF. The CDR3 DNA is TGTGCCAGCAGCTTGCGGGGGACTAGCGGGAGGAACATTCAGTACTTC.

The chain uses TRBV4-2 and TRBJ1-2; TRBD1 matches 9 bases. The CDR3 loop spans 15 amino acids. V lost 0 bases and J lost 5; bases outside the gene matches: 4. Germline V gene data show CDR1 as LGHNA and CDR2 as YNFKEQ. CDR3 nucleotides: TGTGCCAGCAGCCAAGATCCCGGGACAGGGTATGGCTACACCTTC. Residues: CASSQDPGTGYGYTF.

V usage is TRBV3-1 (or the pseudogene TRBV3-2) and J usage is TRBJ1-1, with 7 bases aligning to TRBD1. The trim removed 4 bases at V and 2 bases at J, leaving 7 bases unmatched. Germline CDR1 is LGHDT and CDR2 is YNNKEL (reference sequence). The CDR3 covers 15 residues. CDR3 in DNA: TGTGCCAGCAGCCTCTGGGACAGAACCAACACTGAAGCTTTCTTT. Its translation is CASSLWDRTNTEAFF.

This chain links TRBV7-8 with TRBJ1-2; D perhaps matches TRBD1 (6 bases). V was shortened by 5 bases and J by 4 bases, with 17 bases between the two germline ends. This CDR3 spans 15 amino acids. CDR1 is SGHVS and CDR2 is FQNEAQ in the germline V gene. This chain's CDR3 is CASSVVTGGPYGYTF. The DNA of the CDR3 is TGTGCCAGCAGCGTAGTGACAGGTGGGCCCTATGGCTACACCTTC.

The rearrangement joins TRBV6-1 to TRBJ1-5; TRBD1 matches 8 bases. The germline gives CDR1 MNHNS, CDR2 SASEGT. V shed 2 bases, J shed 6 bases, and the junction held 9 bases outside the gene matches. There are 16 residues in the CDR3. The CDR3 loop reads CASSEKGQGKGQPQHF. The CDR3 nucleotides are TGTGCCAGCAGTGAAAAAGGACAGGGAAAAGGTCAGCCCCAGCATTTT.

The V and J genes are TRBV9 and TRBJ1-1; no firm D call. The CDR3 totals 13 residues. Trimming cost V 3 bases and J 2 bases, with 8 bases left between them. Germline V gene sequence: CDR1 SGDLS, CDR2 YYNGEE. CDR3 coding DNA: TGTGCCAGCAGCGGGTCAGTTAACACTGAAGCTTTCTTT. It encodes CASSGSVNTEAFF.

The rearrangement uses TRBV14 and TRBJ1-2, with TRBD1 identical over 9 bases. This CDR3 is 14 amino acids long. CDR1 and CDR2 from the germline V gene are SGHDN and FVKESK. Trimming cost V 4 bases and J 5 bases; bases outside gene matches: 5. In DNA form, the CDR3 reads TGTGCCAGCAGCCGCGGGGACAGGGATTATGGCTACACCTTC. Its translation is CASSRGDRDYGYTF.

This chain uses TRBV27 with TRBJ1-5; 9 bases fit TRBD1. The germline V gene encodes CDR1 MNHEY and CDR2 SMNVEV (reference sequence). The CDR3 is 15 residues long. The V gene end was trimmed by 4 bases and the J gene end by 7 bases; junction bases not matched to a gene: 8. The CDR3 DNA is TGTGCCAGCAGTTCCCGACAGGGGGTTGACCAGCCCCAGCATTTT. Amino acids: CASSSRQGVDQPQHF.

CDR3 sequence reads: CASSEGIRLAKNIQYF. DNA for the CDR3: TGTGCCAGCAGTGAAGGTATCCGTCTAGCCAAAAACATTCAGTACTTC. The J gene is TRBJ2-4, the V gene TRBV6-1; D is unresolved. Germline CDR1 reads MNHNS; CDR2 reads SASEGT. CDR3 length equals 16 residues. Trimming removed 1 base at V and 0 bases at J, with 10 bases between.

The chain is built from TRBV12-5 and TRBJ2-2; 12 bases are shared with TRBD2. The CDR3 loop spans 18 amino acids. Germline CDR1 and CDR2: LGHNT and FRNRAP. V shed 0 bases, J shed 4 bases, and the junction held 6 bases outside the gene matches. The CDR3 loop reads CASGLVLAGGPGTGELFF. CDR3 DNA: TGTGCTAGTGGTTTGGTTCTAGCGGGAGGGCCGGGCACCGGGGAGCTGTTTTTT.

The rearrangement joins TRBV10-2 to TRBJ2-1, with 8 positions matching TRBD1. This CDR3 region has 14 residues. Germline V gene data show CDR1 as WSHSY and CDR2 as SAAADI. The ends lost 0 bases at V and 9 bases at J; junction bases unmatched: 4. CDR3 DNA: TGCGCCAGCAGTGAGTCGGACAGGGTCGGTGAGCAGTTCTTC. This encodes CASSESDRVGEQFF.

The V call is TRBV27, the J call TRBJ2-1; 8 nucleotides agree with TRBD2. Germline CDR1 and CDR2: MNHEY and SMNVEV (reference sequence). V lost 7 bases, J lost 3 bases, and 5 bases stayed unmatched. This CDR3 spans 14 amino acids. The CDR3 spells CASNQAGVYNEQFF. CDR3 nucleotide sequence: TGTGCCAGCAACCAAGCGGGAGTCTACAATGAGCAGTTCTTC.

This clone was detected a few times. The chain links TRBV27 to TRBJ2-7, with no clear D. This CDR3 is 13 amino acids long. Germline CDR1 MNHEY, CDR2 SMNVEV (reference sequence). The V and J ends lost 3 bases and 1 base respectively, with 7 bases between them. The DNA of the CDR3 is TGTGCCAGCAGTTTTGGGCAGTCCTACGAGCAGTACTTC. It translates to CASSFGQSYEQYF.

The chain is built from TRBV7-6 and TRBJ1-1; perhaps TRBD1 as D (5 bases). The CDR3 has 13 residues. The germline gives CDR1 SGHVS, CDR2 FNYEAQ. V dropped 4 bases and J dropped 1 base, with 7 bases sitting between them. CDR3 region: CASSSQGNTEAFF. The CDR3 DNA follows: TGTGCCAGCAGCTCCCAGGGGAACACTGAAGCTTTCTTT.

In the case of this clone: Other DNA variants within this sample encode the same CDR3. CDR3 nucleotide sequence: TGTGCCAGCAGTGCCCGGTACGAGCAGTACTTC. Amino acids: CASSARYEQYF. The chain links TRBV2 to TRBJ2-7; D is unresolved. The V end lost 4 bases, the J end lost 4 bases, and 5 bases lay between the germline ends. Germline values: CDR1 SNHLY, CDR2 FYNNEI. The CDR3 is made up of 11 amino acids. Variable domain in full (rest from reference TRBV2 and TRBJ2-7): EPEVTQTPSHQVTQMGQEVILRCVPISNHLYFYWYRQILGQKVEFLVSFYNNEISEKSEIFDDQFSVERPDGSNFTLKIRSTKLEDSAMYFCASSARYEQYFGPGTRLTVT.

In its sample, this clone was seen a few times. This sequence joins TRBV7-2 and TRBJ2-1; 12 nucleotides align to TRBD2. V lost 1 base and J lost 9; bases outside the gene matches: 7. This CDR3 is 16 amino acids long. The germline CDR1 and CDR2 sequences are SGHTA and FQGNSA. The CDR3 spells CASSLVLAGGPFEQFF. Written as DNA, the CDR3 is TGTGCCAGCAGCTTAGTCCTAGCGGGAGGGCCATTTGAGCAGTTCTTC.

This chain links TRBV24-1 with TRBJ2-1; D perhaps matches TRBD2 (5 bases). Trimming cost V 4 bases and J 5 bases, with 14 bases left between them. The CDR3 runs to 15 residues. Germline CDR1 and CDR2: KGHDR and SFDVKD. CDR3 nucleotide sequence: TGTGCCACCAGTGACACTAGGAGTGGGAACAATGAGCAGTTCTTC. This codes for CATSDTRSGNNEQFF.

The chain couples TRBV4-1 to TRBJ2-7; D possibly corresponds to TRBD2 (6 bases). The CDR3 is made up of 15 amino acids. Trimming pared 4 bases from V and 0 bases from J, leaving 13 bases between. Per the germline V gene, CDR1 is MGHRA and CDR2 is YSYEKL. For the CDR3, the DNA is TGCGCCAGCAGCCCGGAGGGACTGCCCTCCTACGAGCAGTACTTC. This translates into CASSPEGLPSYEQYF.

The chain recombines TRBV9 with TRBJ2-7; D possibly corresponds to TRBD1 (5 bases). Germline V gives CDR1 SGDLS, CDR2 YYNGEE. The CDR3 consists of 13 residues. The V end lost 4 bases, the J end lost 5 bases, and 13 bases lay between the germline ends. The CDR3 DNA sequence: TGTGCCAGCAGCAAGGACACGACCCACGAGCAGTACTTC. Translated, it gives CASSKDTTHEQYF.

This chain connects TRBV18 to TRBJ1-1; tentative D call: TRBD1 (6 bases). CDR3 length: 15 amino acids. Germline V CDR1 and CDR2: KGHSH, LQKENI. Between the trimmed V and J ends, which lost 6 bases and 3 bases, there was a span of 17 bases. CDR3 bases: TGTGCCAGCTCGCTAGCAGGGGCGAGTGACACTGAAGCTTTCTTT. Translated, it gives CASSLAGASDTEAFF.

This clone has a handful of counts. The chain employs TRBV7-9 and TRBJ2-1; D is perhaps TRBD2 (6 bases). Germline assignment: CDR1 SEHNR and CDR2 FQNEAQ (reference sequence). There are 18 residues in the CDR3. V gave up 5 bases and J gave up 6 bases, with 26 bases separating them. CDR3 nucleotide sequence: TGTGCCAGCAGCCCCAGGAGGAGGGTTAATGACCAGTCCAATGAGCAGTTCTTC. Residues: CASSPRRRVNDQSNEQFF.

This clone was seen once. The chain carries TRBV10-3 and TRBJ2-2; tentative D call: TRBD2 (5 bases). Germline V CDR1 and CDR2: ENHRY, SYGVKD. The V end was cut by 4 bases, the J end by 2 bases, with 14 bases between. This CDR3 comprises 16 residues. This CDR3 is CAISVGLAVNTGELFF. CDR3 in DNA: TGTGCCATCAGTGTCGGCCTAGCCGTTAACACCGGGGAGCTGTTTTTT.